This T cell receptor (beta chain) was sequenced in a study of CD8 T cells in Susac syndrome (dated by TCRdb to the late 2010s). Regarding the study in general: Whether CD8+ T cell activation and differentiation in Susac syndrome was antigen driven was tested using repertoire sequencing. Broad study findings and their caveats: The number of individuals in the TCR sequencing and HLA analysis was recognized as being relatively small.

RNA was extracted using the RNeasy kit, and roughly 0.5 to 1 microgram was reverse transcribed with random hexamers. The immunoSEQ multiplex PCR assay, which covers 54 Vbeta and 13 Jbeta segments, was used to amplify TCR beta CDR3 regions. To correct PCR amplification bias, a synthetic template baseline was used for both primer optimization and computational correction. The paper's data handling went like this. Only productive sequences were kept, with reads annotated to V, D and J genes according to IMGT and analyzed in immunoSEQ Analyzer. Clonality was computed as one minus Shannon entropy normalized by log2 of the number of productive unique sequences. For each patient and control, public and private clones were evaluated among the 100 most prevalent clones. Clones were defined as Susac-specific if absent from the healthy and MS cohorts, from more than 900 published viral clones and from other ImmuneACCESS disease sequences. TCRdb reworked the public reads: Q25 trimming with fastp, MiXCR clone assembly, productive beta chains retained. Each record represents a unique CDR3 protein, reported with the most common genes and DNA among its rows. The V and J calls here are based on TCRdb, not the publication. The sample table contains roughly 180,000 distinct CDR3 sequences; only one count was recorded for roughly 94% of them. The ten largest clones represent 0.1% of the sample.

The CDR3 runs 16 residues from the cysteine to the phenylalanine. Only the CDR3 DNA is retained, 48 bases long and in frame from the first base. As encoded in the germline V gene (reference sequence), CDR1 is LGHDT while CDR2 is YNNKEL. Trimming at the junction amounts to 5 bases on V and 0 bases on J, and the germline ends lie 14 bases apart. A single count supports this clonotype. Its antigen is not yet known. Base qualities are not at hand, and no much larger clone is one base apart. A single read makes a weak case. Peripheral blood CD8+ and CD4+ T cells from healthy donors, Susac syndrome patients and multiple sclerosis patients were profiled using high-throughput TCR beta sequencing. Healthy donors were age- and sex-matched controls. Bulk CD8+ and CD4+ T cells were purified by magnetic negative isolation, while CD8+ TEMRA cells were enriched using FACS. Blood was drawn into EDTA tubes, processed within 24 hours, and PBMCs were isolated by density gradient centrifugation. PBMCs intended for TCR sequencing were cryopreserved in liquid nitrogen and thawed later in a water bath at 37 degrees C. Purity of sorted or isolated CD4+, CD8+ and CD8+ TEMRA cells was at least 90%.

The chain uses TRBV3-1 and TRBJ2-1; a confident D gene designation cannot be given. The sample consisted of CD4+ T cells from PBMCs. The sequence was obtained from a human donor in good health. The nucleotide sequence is TGTGCCAGCAGCGCAAGGTCCTCAGGCTCCTACAATGAGCAGTTCTTC. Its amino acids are CASSARSSGSYNEQFF.